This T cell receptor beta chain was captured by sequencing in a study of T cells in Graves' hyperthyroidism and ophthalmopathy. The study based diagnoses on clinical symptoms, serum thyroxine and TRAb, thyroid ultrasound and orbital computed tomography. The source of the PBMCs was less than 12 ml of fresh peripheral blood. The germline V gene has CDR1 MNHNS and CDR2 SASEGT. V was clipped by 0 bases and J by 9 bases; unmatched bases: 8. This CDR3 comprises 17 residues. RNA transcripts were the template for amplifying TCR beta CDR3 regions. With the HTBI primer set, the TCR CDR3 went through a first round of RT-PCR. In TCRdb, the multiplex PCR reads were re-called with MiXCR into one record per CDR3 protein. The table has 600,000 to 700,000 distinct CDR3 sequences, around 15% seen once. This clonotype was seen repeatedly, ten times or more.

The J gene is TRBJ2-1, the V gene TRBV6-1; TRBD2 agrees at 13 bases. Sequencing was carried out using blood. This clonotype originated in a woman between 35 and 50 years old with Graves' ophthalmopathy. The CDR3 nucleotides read TGTGCCAGCAGTGAAGCAACCCTCCGACTAGCGGGAGGTGAGCAGTTCTTC. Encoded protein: CASSEATLRLAGGEQFF.